This T cell receptor (beta chain) stems from a study of T cells expressing NK-cell markers. Whole-study context: All TCR beta repertoires analysed originated from sorted CD3+CD56+NKG2C+, CD3+CD56+NKG2C- and CD3+CD56-NKG2C+ T cells.

There are 14 residues in the CDR3. Germline CDR1 is SNHLY and CDR2 is FYNNEI. Each CDR3 protein gets one entry in TCRdb, which reprocessed the 5' RACE reads and gives no DNA. The sample table sets out 150,000 to 200,000 distinct CDR3 sequences. Study results and caveats: Dominant NKG2C+ clonotype frequencies of roughly 1.0-7.0% of CD8+ T cells were measured in over five donors.

About this clonotype itself: Antigen unknown.

Sequenced input: blood T cells: a sorted CD56 or NKG2C T cell subset, CD4+ or CD8+ T cells, or bulk PBMC T cells (not recorded which). J is TRBJ2-2 and V is TRBV2; there is no DNA to check the TCRdb D call of TRBD1. This clonotype was sampled from a woman between 18 and 70 years old in good health. CDR3 loop: CASSEGGYTGELFF.